Following are 16 T cell receptor beta chains from one sample sequenced in a study of identical twins. Using its own MiXCR run on the 5' RACE reads, TCRdb lists one record per CDR3 protein. Of 690,000 or so distinct CDR3 sequences in the sample, 8.6% were seen once. This sample also appeared in a second study, on yellow fever vaccine responses in identical twins.

What was sequenced was PBMCs. These receptors all stem from a young woman in good health.

This chain links TRBV15 with TRBJ2-7; 9 bases align to TRBD1. V shed 6 bases, J shed 3 bases, and the junction held 6 bases outside the gene matches. The CDR3 is made up of 14 amino acids. Germline assignment: CDR1 LNHNV and CDR2 YYDKDF (reference sequence). Written as DNA, the CDR3 is TGTGCCACCAGTTTCGGGGACAGGGACTACGAGCAGTACTTC. Translation gives CATSFGDRDYEQYF.

J is TRBJ2-3 and V is TRBV6-2 or TRBV6-3; the D call may be TRBD1 or TRBD2 (6 bases each). The CDR3 has 18 amino acids. Per the germline V gene, CDR1 is MNHEY and CDR2 is SVGEGT. V lost 2 bases and J lost 2, with 20 bases in between. CDR3 in DNA: TGTGCCAGCAGTTACATTTTCGGCGGGACACAGATCACAGATACGCAGTATTTT. It is translated as CASSYIFGGTQITDTQYF.

The chain uses TRBV5-6 and TRBJ2-7; tentatively, D is TRBD1 or TRBD2 (7 bases each). The CDR3 consists of 19 residues. With 3 bases removed from V and 2 bases from J, the gap between germline ends came to 27 bases. Germline lookup yields CDR1 SGHDT and CDR2 YYEEEE. CDR3 residues: CASSWDSSRASGVPYEQYF. In DNA, the CDR3 is TGTGCCAGCAGCTGGGACAGCAGTAGGGCTAGCGGTGTTCCCTACGAGCAGTACTTC. Looking up the rest from reference TRBV5-6 and TRBJ2-7 gives the full variable domain: DAGVTQSPTHLIKTRGQQVTLRCSPKSGHDTVSWYQQALGQGPQFIFQYYEEEERQRGNFPDRFSGHQFPNYSSELNVNALLLGDSALYLCASSWDSSRASGVPYEQYFGPGTRLTVT.

This clonotype appeared a few times. V usage is TRBV10-3 and J usage is TRBJ2-7, with 12 nucleotides matching TRBD2. V lost 6 bases to trimming and J lost 3 bases; unmatched junction nucleotides: 6. Germline lookup yields CDR1 ENHRY and CDR2 SYGVKD. CDR3 size: 15 residues. The CDR3 is CAIRIGTSGHYEQYF. Written as DNA, the CDR3 is TGTGCCATCAGGATCGGGACTAGCGGGCACTACGAGCAGTACTTC.

This clonotype was seen at least ten times. The rearrangement links TRBV5-8 to TRBJ2-7; TRBD1 matches at 9 bases. The CDR3 is 14 amino acids. Germline V gene lookup returns CDR1 SGHTS and CDR2 YDEGEE. V shed 4 bases, J shed 3 bases, and the junction held 5 bases outside the gene matches. CDR3 protein: CASSSWTGDYEQYF. CDR3 nucleotide sequence: TGTGCCAGCAGCAGCTGGACAGGGGACTACGAGCAGTACTTC.

This clonotype was found many times. DNA of the CDR3: TGTGCCAGCAGCTTTGGAGGGACTAATCAGCCCCAGCATTTT. Translating it yields CASSFGGTNQPQHF. The chain joins TRBV7-9 to TRBJ1-5; D is possibly TRBD1 (5 bases). This CDR3 spans 14 amino acids. Germline V gene data show CDR1 as SEHNR and CDR2 as FQNEAQ (reference sequence). V shed 3 bases and J shed 4 bases, with 10 bases lying between them.

The chain employs TRBV7-9 and TRBJ2-7; tentatively, D is TRBD1 (6 bases). The CDR3 is 15 residues long. V shed 5 bases and J shed 1 base, with 15 bases lying between them. Germline values: CDR1 SEHNR, CDR2 FQNEAQ (reference sequence). The CDR3 sequence is CASSHTGSASYEQYF. The CDR3 DNA reads TGTGCCAGCAGCCATACAGGGTCTGCGTCCTACGAGCAGTACTTC.

This clonotype has more than one count but fewer than ten. The chain combines TRBV12-3 or TRBV12-4 with TRBJ2-7; D unclear. Trimming left V 6 bases short and J 2 bases short, with 17 bases between. The CDR3 length is 15 residues. The CDR3: CASSLGRINAYEQYF. The CDR3 region has the DNA TGTGCCAGCAGCCTCGGACGGATCAATGCCTACGAGCAGTACTTC.

The rearrangement uses TRBV28 and TRBJ2-5, with D uncertain. CDR3 size: 15 residues. Germline V gives CDR1 MDHEN, CDR2 SYDVKM. V was clipped by 7 bases and J by 7 bases, with 22 bases between them. The CDR3 here is CASTRALVPSGTQYF. CDR3 sequence (DNA): TGTGCCAGCACCCGCGCCCTAGTACCCTCGGGGACCCAGTACTTC.

The chain carries TRBV6-4 and TRBJ2-2; 7 bases fit TRBD2. This CDR3 comprises 14 residues. Trimming cost V 7 bases and J 2 bases; bases outside gene matches: 4. The V gene's germline CDR1 is MRHNA and CDR2 SNTAGT. The CDR3 region has the DNA TGTGCCAGCAAAGGGACTACCAACACCGGGGAGCTGTTTTTT. Translated: CASKGTTNTGELFF.

V gene TRBV28 combines with J gene TRBJ1-6, with D perhaps TRBD1 (5 bases). V lost 7 bases to trimming and J lost 6 bases, with 13 bases between them. Germline values: CDR1 MDHEN, CDR2 SYDVKM. This CDR3 has 14 amino acids. The CDR3 region is CASIQRGGNSPLHF. The DNA of the CDR3 is TGTGCCAGCATCCAGAGGGGTGGTAATTCACCCCTCCACTTT. The variable domain in full, with the rest retrieved from reference TRBV28 and TRBJ1-6, is DVKVTQSSRYLVKRTGEKVFLECVQDMDHENMFWYRQDPGLGLRLIYFSYDVKMKEKGDIPEGYSVSREKKERFSLILESASTNQTSMYLCASIQRGGNSPLHFGNGTRLTVT.

A few counts support this clonotype. The CDR3 here is CASSQDRRARDIQYF. The CDR3, as DNA: TGCGCCAGCAGCCAAGATAGGCGGGCGCGGGACATTCAGTACTTC. The chain recombines TRBV4-3 with TRBJ2-4; D perhaps matches TRBD2 (5 bases). The V end was cut by 0 bases, the J end by 8 bases, with 14 bases between. The CDR3 consists of 15 residues. Germline V lookup: CDR1 LGHNA, CDR2 YSLEER.

This chain links TRBV9 with TRBJ2-3, with TRBD1 matching over 8 bases. The CDR3 spans 14 residues. J was trimmed by 5 bases and V by 4 bases; bases with no gene match: 6. Looked up from germline, CDR1 is SGDLS and CDR2 is YYNGEE. The CDR3 DNA is TGTGCCAGCAGCTTGGACAGGGTCGGAGATACGCAGTATTTT. Protein product: CASSLDRVGDTQYF.

The chain is built from TRBV20-1 and TRBJ2-7; 9 bases agree with TRBD2. This CDR3 is built from 16 residues. Per the germline V gene, CDR1 is DFQATT and CDR2 is SNEGSKA (reference sequence). V lost 0 bases, J lost 2 bases, and 8 bases stayed unmatched. The CDR3 DNA reads as TGCAGTGCTAGAGATCTCCGGCGGGAGGGAACCTACGAGCAGTACTTC. It translates to CSARDLRREGTYEQYF.

V and J are TRBV25-1 and TRBJ1-1; D is unresolved. CDR1 and CDR2 from the germline V gene are MGHDK and SYGVNS. V gave up 8 bases and J gave up 5 bases, with 9 bases separating them. The CDR3 has 11 amino acids. The CDR3: CASGLETEAFF. CDR3 sequence (DNA): TGTGCCAGCGGGCTGGAGACTGAAGCTTTCTTT.

Many counts were recorded for this clonotype. This chain connects TRBV5-1 to TRBJ1-1; no clear D. Germline CDR1 SGHRS, CDR2 YFSETQ. Trimming took 0 bases from V and 3 from J, leaving 21 bases between them. The CDR3 length is 18 residues. Here the CDR3 reads CASSLGGSPRVLDTEAFF. CDR3 coding DNA: TGCGCCAGCAGCTTGGGTGGTAGTCCTCGGGTCTTGGACACTGAAGCTTTCTTT.